This T cell receptor (beta chain) derives from a study of blood T cell repertoires in COVID-19. Across the whole study: The samples span acute and convalescent COVID-19 from the United States, Italy and Spain. Sources were T cells, B-cell-depleted T cells, or PBMCs; the material itself was cDNA or gDNA.

How the authors handled the data: Amplification from reference gene primers served as the basis for estimated nucleated cell counts. Profiled with immunoSEQ multiplex PCR; TCRdb holds only in-frame clones, not every one. V, J and clone size are taken as reported in that table, and D and trimming were inferred from the DNA itself. The top ten hold about 39% of the sample, which has roughly 34,000 clones, 85% to 95% seen once. V lost 5 bases, J lost 0 bases, and 11 bases lay in between. The CDR3 has 14 amino acids. The germline gives CDR1 SQVTM, CDR2 ANQGSEA. The sequencing input was peripheral blood. This clonotype was obtained from a man aged 55 to 70 with active or convalescent COVID-19. The genes are TRBV29-1 and TRBJ2-1; maybe TRBD1 (6 bases). The CDR3 nucleotides read TGCAGCGTTCTTACAGGGAGCTCCTACAATGAGCAGTTCTTC. Its translation is CSVLTGSSYNEQFF.